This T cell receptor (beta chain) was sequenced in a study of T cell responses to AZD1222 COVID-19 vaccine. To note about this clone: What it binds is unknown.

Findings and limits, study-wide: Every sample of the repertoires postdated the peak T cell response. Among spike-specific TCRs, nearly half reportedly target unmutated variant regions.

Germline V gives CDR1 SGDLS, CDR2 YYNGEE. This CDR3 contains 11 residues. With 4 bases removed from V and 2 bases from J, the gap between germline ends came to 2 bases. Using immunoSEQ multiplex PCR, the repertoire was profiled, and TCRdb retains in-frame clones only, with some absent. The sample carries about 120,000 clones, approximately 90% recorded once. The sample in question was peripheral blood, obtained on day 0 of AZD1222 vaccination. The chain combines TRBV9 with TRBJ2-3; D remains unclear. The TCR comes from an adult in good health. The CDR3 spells CASSITDTQYF. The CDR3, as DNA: TGTGCCAGCAGCATCACAGATACGCAGTATTTT.